The table lists the clone carrying this T cell receptor (beta chain) with a few counts. Its antigen is undetermined. V was trimmed by 7 bases and J by 1 base, leaving 11 bases between them. CDR3 size: 13 residues. Per the germline V gene, CDR1 is LGHNA and CDR2 is YNFKEQ. Then a second PCR, running roughly 7 to 12 cycles, was carried out with a sample-barcoded 5' primer and a J-beta primer mix. MiXCR, run by TCRdb on the 5' RACE reads, gives a single entry per CDR3 protein. The sample lists about a million distinct CDR3 sequences; about 44% were seen once. This specimen comes from a study of blood T cells in healthy people across ages. Study-level points and caveats: Estimates based on one million T cells were treated as lower bounds.

Source material: blood. The origin of this receptor is a man between 25 and 39 years old in good health. The V call is TRBV4-2, the J call TRBJ2-7; D remains ambiguous. The CDR3 is CASKPADSYEQYF. The CDR3 nucleotides read TGTGCCAGCAAGCCAGCAGATTCCTACGAGCAGTACTTC.